Each of the 12 T cell receptor beta chains below was sequenced from the same sample in a study of technical replicates of blood from a few donors. Sequencing used immunoSEQ multiplex PCR; TCRdb keeps in-frame clones, though not all of them. The sample carries 65,000 to 80,000 clones, over 95% recorded once. Sample: T cells isolated from PBMCs. These receptors originate from a human donor in good health.

The chain is built from TRBV4-2 and TRBJ2-5; TRBD2 agrees at 15 bases. Germline V gives CDR1 LGHNA, CDR2 YNFKEQ. There are 19 residues in the CDR3. The junction had 7 bases not matched to a gene; V was cut back by 0 bases and J by 2 bases. The CDR3 sequence is CASSQDPPGLAGGQETQYF. CDR3 in DNA: TGTGCCAGCAGCCAAGATCCCCCCGGACTAGCGGGAGGGCAAGAGACCCAGTACTTC.

The gene calls are TRBV6-1 and TRBJ1-2; 11 positions match TRBD1. Germline V gives CDR1 MNHNS, CDR2 SASEGT. CDR3 length: 13 residues. Trimming removed 10 bases from V and 6 bases from J; junction bases left unmatched: 7. The CDR3 nucleotides read TGTGCCATCCGGGACAGGGGGAGTCATGGCTACACCTTC. It yields the protein CAIRDRGSHGYTF.

V usage is TRBV6-1 and J usage is TRBJ2-7; 7 positions match TRBD1. The ends lost 4 bases at V and 3 bases at J; junction bases unmatched: 3. The germline gives CDR1 MNHNS, CDR2 SASEGT. There are 13 residues in the CDR3. DNA of the CDR3: TGTGCCAGCAGTGTGAACAGGGGCTACGAGCAGTACTTC. This encodes CASSVNRGYEQYF.

V usage is TRBV9 and J usage is TRBJ2-3, with a tentative D call TRBD2 (6 bases). Germline assignment: CDR1 SGDLS and CDR2 YYNGEE. This CDR3 contains 16 residues. Trimming pared 0 bases from V and 2 bases from J, leaving 13 bases between. The CDR3 DNA follows: TGTGCCAGCAGCGTAGAGTTTGCGGGGACCACAGATACGCAGTATTTT. It is translated as CASSVEFAGTTDTQYF.

The chain has TRBV19 and TRBJ2-5; 8 positions match TRBD2. This CDR3 has 15 amino acids. V lost 6 bases, J lost 1 base, and 7 bases stayed unmatched. Looked up from germline, CDR1 is LNHDA and CDR2 is SQIVND (reference sequence). The CDR3 sequence: CASRRLLAVQETQYF. The DNA of the CDR3 is TGTGCCAGTAGAAGGTTACTAGCGGTCCAAGAGACCCAGTACTTC.

CDR3: CASSESRYEQYF. The CDR3 DNA reads as TGCGCCAGCAGTGAGTCGAGGTACGAGCAGTACTTC. The V call is TRBV10-2, the J call TRBJ2-7; D not resolved. Deletions cut 0 bases from V and 4 bases from J, with 4 bases between. Germline lookup yields CDR1 WSHSY and CDR2 SAAADI. The CDR3 runs to 12 residues.

J is TRBJ2-5 and V is TRBV19; tentatively, D is TRBD1 (5 bases). The germline gives CDR1 LNHDA, CDR2 SQIVND (reference sequence). There are 17 residues in the CDR3. Deletions cut 5 bases from V and 5 bases from J, with 24 bases between. This chain's CDR3 is CASSSRRVAGLLETQYF. The CDR3 coding sequence is TGTGCCAGTAGTTCTAGACGGGTGGCAGGGCTCTTGGAGACCCAGTACTTC.

This rearrangement joins TRBV5-1 to TRBJ1-1; D gene ambiguous. This CDR3 has 16 residues. V was clipped by 1 base and J by 1 base, with 14 bases between them. Germline V CDR1 and CDR2: SGHRS, YFSETQ. The CDR3 is CASSLYPSGGNTEAFF. The CDR3 DNA sequence: TGCGCCAGCAGCTTGTATCCCTCCGGTGGGAACACTGAAGCTTTCTTT.

The chain couples TRBV18 to TRBJ1-5; D unresolved. The CDR3 runs 18 residues. Per germline, CDR1 KGHSH and CDR2 LQKENI. Between the trimmed V and J ends, which lost 2 bases and 0 bases, there was a span of 17 bases. CDR3 amino acids: CASSPRRAQDYSNQPQHF. CDR3 bases: TGTGCCAGCTCACCAAGGAGGGCGCAAGATTATAGCAATCAGCCCCAGCATTTT.

The chain links TRBV9 to TRBJ1-5; the D is unclear. The CDR3 totals 13 residues. Germline CDR1 SGDLS, CDR2 YYNGEE. The V end lost 0 bases, the J end lost 4 bases, and 5 bases lay between the germline ends. The CDR3, as DNA: TGTGCCAGCAGCGTAGGCAGGAATCAGCCCCAGCATTTT. Translated: CASSVGRNQPQHF. Full variable domain (missing parts from reference TRBV9 and TRBJ1-5): DSGVTQTPKHLITATGQRVTLRCSPRSGDLSVYWYQQSLDQGLQFLIQYYNGEERAKGNILERFSAQQFPDLHSELNLSSLELGDSALYFCASSVGRNQPQHFGDGTRLSIL.

The chain employs TRBV11-3 and TRBJ2-7; tentative D call: TRBD1 (6 bases). In germline, CDR1 is SGHNT, CDR2 YENEEA. The V end lost 5 bases, the J end lost 7 bases, and 21 bases lay between the germline ends. This CDR3 region has 15 residues. The CDR3 reads CASSVVRDTGWEQYF. CDR3 sequence (DNA): TGTGCCAGCAGCGTAGTCCGGGACACGGGTTGGGAGCAGTACTTC. The whole variable domain, filled in from reference TRBV11-3 and TRBJ2-7, reads EAGVVQSPRYKIIEKKQPVAFWCNPISGHNTLYWYLQNLGQGPELLIRYENEEAVDDSQLPKDRFSAERLKGVDSTLKIQPAELGDSAVYLCASSVVRDTGWEQYFGPGTRLTVT.

A note on this clone: One end of the junction varies from germline; a read error may be responsible. The gene calls are TRBV12-5 and TRBJ2-4; weak D call: TRBD1 (5 bases). Germline V gives CDR1 LGHNT, CDR2 FRNRAP. The CDR3 covers 16 residues. The CDR3 coding sequence is TGTGCTAGTGGTATGGACAATCGGATACTACCTTATGGCCTCAACTTC. Translation: CASGMDNRILPYGLNF.